This is a list of T cell receptor beta chains from one sample in a study of T cell responses to AZD1222 COVID-19 vaccine. Repertoires were generated with immunoSEQ multiplex PCR, while TCRdb's copy carries only in-frame clones and drops some. The sample yields 100,000 to 150,000 clones, 89% seen once. The specimen comprised peripheral blood, sampled on day 0 of AZD1222 vaccination. The origin of the receptors is an adult in good health. The CDR3 runs from the conserved cysteine through the conserved F or W. A D gene is named only where the DNA matches it firmly. Clone size is not always given. Where it is, it says once, few, many or a class for expanded clones.

>TRBD1|TRBV7-2|TRBJ2-7|.
CASSRQGYEQYF
TGTGCCAGCAGCCGACAGGGGTACGAGCAGTACTTC
>TRBD2|TRBV30|TRBJ2-2|.
CACGGAVSRELFF
TGTGCCTGCGGGGGGGCCGTCTCCCGGGAGCTGTTTTTT
>.|TRBV2|TRBJ2-7|.
CASSEIGGPFEQYF
TGTGCCAGCAGTGAAATCGGGGGGCCCTTCGAGCAGTACTTC
>.|TRBV21-1|TRBJ2-5|.
CASSKPQIGEETQYF
TGTGCCAGCAGCAAACCCCAGATAGGAGAAGAGACCCAGTACTTC
>.|TRBV29-1|TRBJ1-5|few
CSVVWGNQPQHF
TGCAGCGTGGTTTGGGGCAATCAGCCCCAGCATTTT
>TRBD1|TRBV19|TRBJ1-1|.
CASRGPGQGPMNTEAFF
TGTGCCAGTAGGGGACCGGGACAGGGGCCCATGAACACTGAAGCTTTCTTT
>.|TRBV7-9|TRBJ1-5|.
CASSRDYQPQHF
TGTGCCAGCAGCCGAGACTATCAGCCCCAGCATTTT
>TRBD2|TRBV10-3|TRBJ2-1|.
CAIWDGLAGIHEQFF
TGTGCCATCTGGGACGGACTAGCGGGGATCCATGAGCAGTTCTTC
>TRBD1|TRBV2|TRBJ2-1|.
CASSDRTGGNEQFF
TGTGCCAGCAGTGACAGGACAGGGGGCAATGAGCAGTTCTTC
>.|TRBV9|TRBJ1-2|.
CASSVVTADYGYTF
TGTGCCAGCAGCGTAGTAACGGCGGACTATGGCTACACCTTC
>TRBD2|TRBV5-1|TRBJ2-7|.
CASSFGGASSYEQYF
TGCGCCAGCAGCTTCGGGGGGGCCAGCTCCTACGAGCAGTACTTC
>.|TRBV3-1/TRBV3-2|TRBJ1-2|.
CASSHRAGGYTF
TGTGCCAGCAGCCACAGGGCTGGAGGCTACACCTTC
>TRBD2|TRBV7-2|TRBJ2-1|.
CASSPREGLSSYNEQFF
TGTGCCAGCAGCCCGCGGGAGGGGCTGAGCTCCTACAATGAGCAGTTCTTC
>.|TRBV6-4|TRBJ2-2|.
CASSDSLILGPLGKNTGELFF
TGTGCCAGCAGTGACTCGCTAATCTTGGGACCGTTGGGGAAAAACACCGGGGAGCTGTTTTTT
>TRBD2|TRBV27|TRBJ2-7|.
CASSLGAGGPRPYEQYF
TGTGCCAGCAGTTTAGGAGCGGGAGGGCCTCGCCCCTACGAGCAGTACTTC
>TRBD2|TRBV30|TRBJ2-7|.
CGATRGSSSYEQYF
TGTGGCGCTACGCGCGGGAGTAGCTCCTACGAGCAGTACTTC
>.|TRBV14|TRBJ2-1|.
CASSQDWGITYNEQFF
TGTGCCAGCAGCCAAGATTGGGGGATAACCTACAATGAGCAGTTCTTC
>.|TRBV30|TRBJ1-5|.
CAWSVVGAPNQPQHF
TGTGCCTGGAGTGTAGTCGGGGCGCCTAATCAGCCCCAGCATTTT
>.|TRBV3-1/TRBV3-2|TRBJ1-5|once
CASSQGDQPQHF
TGTGCCAGCAGCCAAGGAGATCAGCCCCAGCATTTT
>TRBD1|TRBV19|TRBJ1-6|.
CASNGDSSYNSPLHF
TGTGCCAGTAATGGGGACAGCTCCTATAATTCACCCCTCCACTTT
>.|TRBV30|TRBJ2-3|.
CAWSQLMDTQYF
TGTGCCTGGAGTCAGTTAATGGATACGCAGTATTTT
>TRBD2|TRBV7-7|TRBJ2-5|.
CASSLGTSGETQYF
TGTGCCAGCAGCTTAGGTACTAGCGGAGAGACCCAGTACTTC
>TRBD1|TRBV28|TRBJ1-5|.
CASSFDRGHHQPQHF
TGTGCCAGCAGTTTCGACAGGGGGCACCATCAGCCCCAGCATTTT
>.|TRBV28|TRBJ1-1|few
CASSHHSQGRGSEAFF
TGTGCCAGCAGTCACCACTCGCAGGGTCGGGGCTCTGAAGCTTTCTTT
>TRBD1|TRBV2|TRBJ1-5|.
CASSRTGNYNQPQHF
TGTGCCAGCAGTAGGACAGGGAATTACAATCAGCCCCAGCATTTT
>.|TRBV19|TRBJ2-1|.
CASNNLGIEQFF
TGTGCCAGTAACAATCTAGGGATTGAGCAGTTCTTC
>.|TRBV30|TRBJ2-5|.
CAWTITGIQETQYF
TGTGCCTGGACCATTACGGGAATCCAAGAGACCCAGTACTTC
>.|TRBV3-1/TRBV3-2|TRBJ1-5|.
CASSQDTTNQPQHF
TGTGCCAGCAGCCAGGACACGACCAATCAGCCCCAGCATTTT
>.|TRBV19|TRBJ1-5|.
CASSMWHQSNQPQHF
TGTGCCAGTAGTATGTGGCACCAAAGCAATCAGCCCCAGCATTTT
>.|TRBV21-1|TRBJ2-7|.
CASSKKQGHSYEQYF
TGTGCCAGCTCGAAGAAACAGGGACACTCCTACGAGCAGTACTTC
>TRBD1|TRBV18|TRBJ2-2|once
CASSPRQGNTGELFF
TGTGCCAGCTCACCGCGACAGGGGAACACCGGGGAGCTGTTTTTT
>.|TRBV6-5|TRBJ2-1|.
CASSSDRRDEQFF
TGTGCCAGCAGTTCCGACAGGAGGGATGAGCAGTTCTTC
>.|TRBV5-1|TRBJ1-1|.
CASSPQTGNTEAFF
TGCGCCAGCAGCCCCCAGACAGGAAACACTGAAGCTTTCTTT
>.|TRBV15|TRBJ2-7|.
CATSRDPGYEQYF
TGTGCCACCAGCAGAGATCCCGGCTACGAGCAGTACTTC
>.|TRBV2|TRBJ2-2|.
CASAYTGELFF
TGTGCCAGCGCCTACACCGGGGAGCTGTTTTTT
>.|TRBV11-2|TRBJ2-1|.
CASSLGATEQFF
TGTGCCAGCAGCTTGGGGGCCACTGAGCAGTTCTTC
>TRBD2|TRBV7-9|TRBJ2-5|.
CASTTMGGEQETQYF
TGTGCCAGCACTACCATGGGGGGGGAGCAAGAGACCCAGTACTTC
>TRBD2|TRBV5-8|TRBJ2-3|.
CASSLPGLAGATDTQYF
TGTGCCAGCAGCTTGCCCGGACTAGCGGGGGCCACAGATACGCAGTATTTT
>.|TRBV14|TRBJ1-1|.
CASSTGWYTEAFF
TGTGCCAGCAGCACAGGATGGTACACTGAAGCTTTCTTT